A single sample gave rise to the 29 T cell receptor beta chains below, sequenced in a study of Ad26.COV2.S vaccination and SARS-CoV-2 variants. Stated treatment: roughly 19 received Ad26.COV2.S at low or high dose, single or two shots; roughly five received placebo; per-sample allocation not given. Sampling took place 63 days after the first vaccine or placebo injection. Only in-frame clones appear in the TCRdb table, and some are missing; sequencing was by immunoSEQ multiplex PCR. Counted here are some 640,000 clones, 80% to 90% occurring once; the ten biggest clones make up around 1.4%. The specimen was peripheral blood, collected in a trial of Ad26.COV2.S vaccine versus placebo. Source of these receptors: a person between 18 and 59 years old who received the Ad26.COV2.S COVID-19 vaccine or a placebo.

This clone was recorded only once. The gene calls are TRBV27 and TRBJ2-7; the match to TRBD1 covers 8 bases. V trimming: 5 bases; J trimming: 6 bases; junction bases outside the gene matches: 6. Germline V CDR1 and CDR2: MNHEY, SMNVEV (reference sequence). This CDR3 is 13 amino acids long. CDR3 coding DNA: TGTGCCAGCAGTAAGACAGGGGTGGTCGAGCAGTACTTC. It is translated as CASSKTGVVEQYF.

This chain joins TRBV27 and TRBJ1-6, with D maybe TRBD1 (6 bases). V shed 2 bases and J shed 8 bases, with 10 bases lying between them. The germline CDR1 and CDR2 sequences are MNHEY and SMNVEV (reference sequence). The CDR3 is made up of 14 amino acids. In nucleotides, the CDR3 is TGTGCCAGCAGTTTAATAGGGGGTGATTCACCCCTCCACTTT. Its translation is CASSLIGGDSPLHF.

The CDR3 region has the DNA TGTGCCAGCAGCTTAGATAGGGGGGGGCAAGCTTTCTTT. As protein: CASSLDRGGQAFF. The chain uses TRBV11-2 and TRBJ1-1; D is perhaps TRBD1 (6 bases). The CDR3 totals 13 residues. Germline CDR1 and CDR2: SGHAT and FQNNGV. Trimming left V 0 bases short and J 9 bases short, with 11 bases between.

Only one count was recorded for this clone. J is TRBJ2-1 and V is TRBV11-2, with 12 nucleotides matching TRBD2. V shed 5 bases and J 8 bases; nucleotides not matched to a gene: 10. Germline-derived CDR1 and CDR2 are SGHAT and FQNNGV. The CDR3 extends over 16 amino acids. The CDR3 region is CASSPTGLAGSDEQFF. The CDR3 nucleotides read TGTGCCAGCAGCCCAACCGGACTAGCGGGAAGTGATGAGCAGTTCTTC.

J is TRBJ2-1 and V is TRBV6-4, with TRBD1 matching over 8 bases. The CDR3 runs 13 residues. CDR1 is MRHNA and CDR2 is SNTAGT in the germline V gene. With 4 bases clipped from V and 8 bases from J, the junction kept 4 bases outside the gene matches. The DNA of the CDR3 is TGTGCCAGCAGTGTCGACAGGGGTTATGAGCAGTTCTTC. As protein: CASSVDRGYEQFF.

DNA for the CDR3: TGTGCCAGCAGCTCACCAGGGGGGGGAGGCGAGCAGTACTTC. Amino acid sequence: CASSSPGGGGEQYF. V is TRBV5-5 and J is TRBJ2-7, with D perhaps given as TRBD1 or TRBD2 (7 bases each). The CDR3 contains 14 residues. The V gene's germline CDR1 is SGHKS and CDR2 YYEKEE (reference sequence). V lost 3 bases and J lost 6, with 16 bases in between.

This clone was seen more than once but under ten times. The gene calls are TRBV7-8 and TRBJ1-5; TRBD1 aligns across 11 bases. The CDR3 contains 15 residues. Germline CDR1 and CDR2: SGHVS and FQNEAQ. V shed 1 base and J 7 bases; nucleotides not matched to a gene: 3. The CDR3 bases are TGTGCCAGCAGCTTAGAAGGGACAGGGGGACAGCCCCAGCATTTT. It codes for CASSLEGTGGQPQHF.

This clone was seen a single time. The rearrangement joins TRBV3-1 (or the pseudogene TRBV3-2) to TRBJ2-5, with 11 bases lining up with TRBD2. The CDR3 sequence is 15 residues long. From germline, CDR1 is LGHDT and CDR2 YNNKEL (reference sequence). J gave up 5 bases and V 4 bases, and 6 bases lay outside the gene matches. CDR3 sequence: CASSLLAGEGETQYF. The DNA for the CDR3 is TGTGCCAGCAGCCTACTAGCGGGGGAAGGGGAGACCCAGTACTTC.

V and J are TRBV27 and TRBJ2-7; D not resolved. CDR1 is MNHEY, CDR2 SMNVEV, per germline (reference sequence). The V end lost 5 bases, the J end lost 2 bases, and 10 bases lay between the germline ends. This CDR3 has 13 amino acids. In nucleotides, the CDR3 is TGTGCCAGCAGTAAGGTCGCGCCCTACGAGCAGTACTTC. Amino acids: CASSKVAPYEQYF.

CDR3 coding DNA: TGTGCCTGGAGGAAGACCCCAGGAAACACCATATATTTT. Translation: CAWRKTPGNTIYF. This rearrangement joins TRBV30 to TRBJ1-3; no clear D gene. CDR3 length equals 13 residues. Trimming shortened V by 3 bases and J by 4 bases, and 10 bases separated the two germline ends. CDR1 and CDR2 (germline): GTSNPN, SVGIG (reference sequence).

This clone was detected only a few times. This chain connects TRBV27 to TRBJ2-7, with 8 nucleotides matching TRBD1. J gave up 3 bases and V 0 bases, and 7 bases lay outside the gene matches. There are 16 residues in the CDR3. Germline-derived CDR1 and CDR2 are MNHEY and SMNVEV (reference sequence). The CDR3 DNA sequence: TGTGCCAGCAGTTTATCAGGGACAGGCCTCTACTACGAGCAGTACTTC. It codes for CASSLSGTGLYYEQYF.

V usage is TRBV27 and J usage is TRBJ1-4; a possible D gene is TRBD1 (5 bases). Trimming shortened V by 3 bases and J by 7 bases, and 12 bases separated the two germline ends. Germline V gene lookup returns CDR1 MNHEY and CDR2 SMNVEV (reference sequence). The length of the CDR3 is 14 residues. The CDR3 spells CASSFQAGSEKLFF. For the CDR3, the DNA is TGTGCCAGCAGTTTTCAGGCAGGGAGTGAAAAACTGTTTTTT.

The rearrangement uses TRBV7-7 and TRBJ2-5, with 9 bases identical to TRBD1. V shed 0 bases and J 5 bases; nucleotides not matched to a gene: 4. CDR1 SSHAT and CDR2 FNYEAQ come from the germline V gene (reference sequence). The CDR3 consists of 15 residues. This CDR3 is CASSLAGQGMETQYF. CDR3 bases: TGTGCCAGCAGCTTAGCGGGACAGGGAATGGAGACCCAGTACTTC.

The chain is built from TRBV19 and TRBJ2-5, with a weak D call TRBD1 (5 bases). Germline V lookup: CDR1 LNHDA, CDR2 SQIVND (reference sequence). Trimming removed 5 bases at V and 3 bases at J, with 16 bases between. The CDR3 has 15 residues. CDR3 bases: TGTGCCAGTAGTGCCCTGACAGCAGGCAAAGAGACCCAGTACTTC. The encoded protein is CASSALTAGKETQYF.

The DNA of the CDR3 is TGTGCCAGCAGTTTAAGGCAGGGATTCACGACTAATGAAAAACTGTTTTTT. This codes for CASSLRQGFTTNEKLFF. This chain links TRBV27 with TRBJ1-4, with D tentatively TRBD1 (5 bases). Germline-derived CDR1 and CDR2 are MNHEY and SMNVEV (reference sequence). The V and J ends lost 2 bases and 2 bases respectively, with 15 bases between them. The CDR3 is 17 amino acids. The whole variable domain, remainder taken from reference TRBV27 and TRBJ1-4, is EAQVTQNPRYLITVTGKKLTVTCSQNMNHEYMSWYRQDPGLGLRQIYYSMNVEVTDKGDVPEGYKVSRKEKRNFPLILESPSPNQTSLYFCASSLRQGFTTNEKLFFGSGTQLSVL.

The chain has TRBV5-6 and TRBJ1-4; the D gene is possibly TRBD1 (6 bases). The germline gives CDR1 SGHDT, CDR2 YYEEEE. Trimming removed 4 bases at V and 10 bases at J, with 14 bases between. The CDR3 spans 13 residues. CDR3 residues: CASSRGPEGKLFF. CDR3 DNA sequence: TGTGCCAGCAGCCGGGGGCCGGAGGGAAAACTGTTTTTT.

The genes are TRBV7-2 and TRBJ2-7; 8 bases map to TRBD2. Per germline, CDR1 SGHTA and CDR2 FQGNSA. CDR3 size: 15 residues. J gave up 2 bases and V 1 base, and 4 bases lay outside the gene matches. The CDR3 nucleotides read TGTGCCAGCAGCTTAGGGGTAGCGGGGACCTACGAGCAGTACTTC. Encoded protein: CASSLGVAGTYEQYF.

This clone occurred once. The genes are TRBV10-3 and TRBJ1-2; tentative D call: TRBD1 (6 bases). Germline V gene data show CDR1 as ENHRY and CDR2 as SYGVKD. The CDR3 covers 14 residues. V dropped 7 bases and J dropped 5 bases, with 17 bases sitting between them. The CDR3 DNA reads TGTGCCATCAAGGAACAGGGAGGATCATATGGCTACACCTTC. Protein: CAIKEQGGSYGYTF.

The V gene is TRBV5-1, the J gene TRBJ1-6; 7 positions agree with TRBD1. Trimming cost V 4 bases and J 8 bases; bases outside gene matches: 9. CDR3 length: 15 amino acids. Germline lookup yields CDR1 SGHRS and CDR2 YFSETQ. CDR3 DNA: TGCGCCAGCAGCGACACAGGGGCCTGGGATTCACCCCTCCACTTT. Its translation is CASSDTGAWDSPLHF. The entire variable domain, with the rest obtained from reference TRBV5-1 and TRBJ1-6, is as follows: KAGVTQTPRYLIKTRGQQVTLSCSPISGHRSVSWYQQTPGQGLQFLFEYFSETQRNKGNFPGRFSGRQFSNSRSEMNVSTLELGDSALYLCASSDTGAWDSPLHFGNGTRLTVT.

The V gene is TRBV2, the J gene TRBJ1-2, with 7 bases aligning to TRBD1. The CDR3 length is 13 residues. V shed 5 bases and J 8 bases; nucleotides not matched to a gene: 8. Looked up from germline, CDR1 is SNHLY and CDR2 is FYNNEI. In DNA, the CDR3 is TGTGCCAGCAGTCCGGCTCCGACAGGGGGCTACACCTTC. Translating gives CASSPAPTGGYTF.

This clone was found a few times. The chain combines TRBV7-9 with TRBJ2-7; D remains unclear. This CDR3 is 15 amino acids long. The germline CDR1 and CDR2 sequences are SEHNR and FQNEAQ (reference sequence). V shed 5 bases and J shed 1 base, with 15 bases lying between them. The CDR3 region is CASSVYSSTSYEQYF. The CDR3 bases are TGTGCCAGCAGCGTGTACAGCTCTACTTCCTACGAGCAGTACTTC. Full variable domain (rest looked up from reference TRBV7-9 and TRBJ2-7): DTGVSQNPRHKITKRGQNVTFRCDPISEHNRLYWYRQTLGQGPEFLTYFQNEAQLEKSRLLSDRFSAERPKGSFSTLEIQRTEQGDSAMYLCASSVYSSTSYEQYFGPGTRLTVT.

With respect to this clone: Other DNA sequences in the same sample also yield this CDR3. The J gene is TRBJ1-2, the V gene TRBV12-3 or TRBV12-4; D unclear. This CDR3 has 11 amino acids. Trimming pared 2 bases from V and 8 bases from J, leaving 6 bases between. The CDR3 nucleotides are TGTGCCAGCAGTTTACGCGGGGGCTACACCTTC. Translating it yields CASSLRGGYTF.

The CDR3 region is CASSELDEQYF. DNA of the CDR3: TGTGCCAGCAGTGAATTGGACGAGCAGTACTTC. V gene TRBV25-1 combines with J gene TRBJ2-7; no firm D call. Deletions cut 1 base from V and 5 bases from J, with 3 bases between. Germline V gives CDR1 MGHDK, CDR2 SYGVNS. This CDR3 region has 11 residues.

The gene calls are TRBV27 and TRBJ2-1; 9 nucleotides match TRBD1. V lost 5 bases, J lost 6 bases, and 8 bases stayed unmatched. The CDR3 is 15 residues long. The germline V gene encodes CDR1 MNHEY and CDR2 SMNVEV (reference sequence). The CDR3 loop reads CASSPSTTGGNEQFF. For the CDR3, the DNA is TGTGCCAGCAGTCCTTCGACGACAGGGGGCAATGAGCAGTTCTTC.

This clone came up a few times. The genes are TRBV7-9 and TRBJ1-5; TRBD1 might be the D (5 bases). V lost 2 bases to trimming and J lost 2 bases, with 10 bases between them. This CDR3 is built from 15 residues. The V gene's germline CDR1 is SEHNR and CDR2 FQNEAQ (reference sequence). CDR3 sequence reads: CASSLLGDGNQPQHF. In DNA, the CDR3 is TGTGCCAGCAGCTTATTAGGGGATGGCAATCAGCCCCAGCATTTT.

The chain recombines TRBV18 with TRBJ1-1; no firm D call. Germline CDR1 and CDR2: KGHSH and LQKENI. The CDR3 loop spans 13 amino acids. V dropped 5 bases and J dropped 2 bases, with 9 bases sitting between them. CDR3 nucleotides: TGTGCCAGCTCAGATCAGGTTAACACTGAAGCTTTCTTT. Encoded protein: CASSDQVNTEAFF.

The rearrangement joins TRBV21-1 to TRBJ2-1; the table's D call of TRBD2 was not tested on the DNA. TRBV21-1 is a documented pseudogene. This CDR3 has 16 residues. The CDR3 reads CASFSGPASSYNEQFF. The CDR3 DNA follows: TGTGCCAGCTTCAGCGGTCCCGCGAGCTCCTACAATGAGCAGTTCTTC.

The CDR3 is CASSQDAGDYEQFF. In DNA, the CDR3 is TGCGCCAGCAGCCAAGATGCAGGGGACTATGAGCAGTTCTTC. The chain links TRBV4-1 to TRBJ2-1; D is possibly TRBD1 or TRBD2 (6 bases each). CDR3 size: 14 residues. V was clipped by 0 bases and J by 8 bases, with 11 bases between them. CDR1 and CDR2 (germline): MGHRA, YSYEKL.

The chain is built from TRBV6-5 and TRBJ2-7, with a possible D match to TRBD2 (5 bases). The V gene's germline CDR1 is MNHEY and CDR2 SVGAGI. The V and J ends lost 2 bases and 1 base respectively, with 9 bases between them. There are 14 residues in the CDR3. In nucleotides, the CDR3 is TGTGCCAGCAGTTACAGGAGCGGTTCCTACGAGCAGTACTTC. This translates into CASSYRSGSYEQYF.